The 2 T cell receptor beta chains below were found in one sample sequenced in a study of T cells expressing NK-cell markers. TCRdb re-called the 5' RACE reads and shows each CDR3 protein once, DNA omitted. The table for this sample gives approximately 420,000 distinct CDR3 sequences. Sequencing was done on a sample of blood T cells: a sorted CD56 or NKG2C T cell subset, CD4+ or CD8+ T cells, or bulk PBMC T cells (not recorded which). The receptors derive from a woman in her fifties or sixties in good health.

The chain combines TRBV18 with TRBJ2-1; TCRdb's assignment of TRBD2 cannot be checked, as there is no DNA. Germline assignment: CDR1 KGHSH and CDR2 LQKENI. This CDR3 is 15 amino acids long. The CDR3 here is CASSPLASGPNEQFF.

V and J are TRBV7-9 and TRBJ2-1; TCRdb gives TRBD2 as the D gene, but with no DNA this cannot be confirmed. CDR3 length: 15 amino acids. Germline V gene data show CDR1 as SEHNR and CDR2 as FQNEAQ (reference sequence). This CDR3 reads CASSNTGLVSDEQFF.